Shown below are 22 T cell receptor beta chains from a single sample sequenced in a study of OX40 agonist ivuxolimab in advanced cancers. Here immunoSEQ multiplex PCR was the method, and the copy in TCRdb shows in-frame clones only, minus some. Of tens of thousands of clones listed, more than 85% were seen once; the top ten hold 2% to 2.5%. The sequences come from CD4+ or CD8+ T cells sorted from blood, collected in a trial of the OX40 agonist ivuxolimab. The receptors were sampled from an adult with an advanced solid tumor such as melanoma, head and neck, liver or kidney cancer.

The rearrangement uses TRBV6-5 and TRBJ2-5, with 9 bases lining up with TRBD1. Germline CDR1 reads MNHEY; CDR2 reads SVGAGI. The CDR3 spans 16 residues. Trimming cost V 0 bases and J 5 bases; bases outside gene matches: 7. CDR3 sequence (DNA): TGTGCCAGCAGTTACTCCCGGGACAGGGCGTGGGAGACCCAGTACTTC. Protein: CASSYSRDRAWETQYF.

The chain has TRBV28 and TRBJ2-7; 11 bases fit TRBD1. V lost 6 bases and J lost 8; bases outside the gene matches: 9. Per germline, CDR1 MDHEN and CDR2 SYDVKM. The CDR3 sequence is 14 residues long. CDR3 bases: TGTGCCAGCAGCTCGGCCGGGACAGGGGGTAAGCAGTACTTC. Translated: CASSSAGTGGKQYF.

This chain joins TRBV29-1 and TRBJ2-5, with D maybe TRBD2 (6 bases). Germline CDR1 reads SQVTM; CDR2 reads ANQGSEA. Trimming removed 7 bases from V and 3 bases from J, with 15 bases in between. This CDR3 contains 13 residues. As DNA, the CDR3 is TGCAGCGGACGGGGAGGAGGTGAAGAGACCCAGTACTTC. It translates to CSGRGGGEETQYF.

The V and J genes are TRBV2 and TRBJ1-5, with D tentatively TRBD1 (5 bases). The V and J ends lost 5 bases and 5 bases respectively, with 19 bases between them. Per the germline V gene, CDR1 is SNHLY and CDR2 is FYNNEI. This CDR3 has 16 amino acids. In DNA, the CDR3 is TGTGCCAGCAGTCCACTTGCCCAGGCCAGGGATCAGCCCCAGCATTTT. Translating it yields CASSPLAQARDQPQHF.

This clone appeared once. The V and J genes are TRBV18 and TRBJ2-7, with TRBD2 matching 7 bases. Per germline, CDR1 KGHSH and CDR2 LQKENI. The CDR3 runs 12 residues. The trim removed 3 bases at V and 7 bases at J, leaving 3 bases unmatched. CDR3 nucleotides: TGTGCCAGCTCACCGATGGGGGGGGAGCAGTACTTC. Translating gives CASSPMGGEQYF.

This chain links TRBV7-9 with TRBJ2-5; possible D gene TRBD2, 5 bases. The V gene's germline CDR1 is SEHNR and CDR2 FQNEAQ (reference sequence). The V end was cut by 2 bases, the J end by 1 base, with 8 bases between. This CDR3 comprises 14 residues. CDR3 bases: TGTGCCAGCAGCTTATACGGACTCCAAGAGACCCAGTACTTC. It yields the protein CASSLYGLQETQYF. Drawing the rest from reference TRBV7-9 and TRBJ2-5, the complete variable domain is DTGVSQNPRHKITKRGQNVTFRCDPISEHNRLYWYRQTLGQGPEFLTYFQNEAQLEKSRLLSDRFSAERPKGSFSTLEIQRTEQGDSAMYLCASSLYGLQETQYFGPGTRLLVL.

The chain is built from TRBV6-5 and TRBJ2-3; 14 bases fit TRBD2. CDR3 length equals 15 residues. Looked up from germline, CDR1 is MNHEY and CDR2 is SVGAGI. After removal of 0 bases from V and 9 bases from J, the junction contained 2 bases not matched to a gene. The CDR3 DNA sequence: TGTGCCAGCAGTTACTCCGGGACTAGCGGGGGCACGCAGTATTTT. Translation gives CASSYSGTSGGTQYF.

The chain joins TRBV28 to TRBJ1-5; TRBD1 matches at 12 bases. The V gene's germline CDR1 is MDHEN and CDR2 SYDVKM. The CDR3 is 17 amino acids. The V and J ends lost 8 bases and 4 bases, in that order; junction bases with no gene match: 12. CDR3 protein: CASRGTGGAGSNQPQHF. The CDR3 nucleotides read TGTGCCAGCCGTGGGACAGGGGGCGCGGGTTCGAATCAGCCCCAGCATTTT.

In its sample, this clone was seen once. The chain has TRBV6-1 and TRBJ1-2; a weak D match, TRBD1 (6 bases). There are 15 residues in the CDR3. CDR1 MNHNS and CDR2 SASEGT come from the germline V gene. The ends were cut back, 1 base at V and 4 bases at J, with 13 bases in the middle. CDR3 region: CASSEVRRGTYGYTF. The CDR3 bases are TGTGCCAGCAGTGAAGTCCGGAGGGGGACCTATGGCTACACCTTC.

The CDR3 coding sequence is TGTGCCTGGCATACCCTCCCCACTCAGGGTACGCAGTATTTT. Translated: CAWHTLPTQGTQYF. V gene TRBV30 combines with J gene TRBJ2-3; weak D call: TRBD1 (5 bases). The germline V gene has CDR1 GTSNPN and CDR2 SVGIG (reference sequence). The CDR3 runs 14 residues. The V end was cut by 5 bases, the J end by 8 bases, with 20 bases between.

This clone is a singleton in its sample. DNA for the CDR3: TGTGCCAGCTCACCGACAGGGAATTCCGAGACCCAGTACTTC. Translating it yields CASSPTGNSETQYF. The chain combines TRBV18 with TRBJ2-5; TRBD1 aligns across 7 bases. Germline loops: CDR1 KGHSH, CDR2 LQKENI. The CDR3 consists of 14 residues. With V trimmed by 3 bases and J by 5 bases, 6 bases remained unmatched.

This rearrangement joins TRBV6-1 to TRBJ1-4; 7 nucleotides match TRBD1. Trimming cost V 4 bases and J 10 bases; bases outside gene matches: 12. CDR3 length: 15 amino acids. CDR1 and CDR2 (germline): MNHNS, SASEGT. CDR3 sequence reads: CASSGQGRSAGKLFF. For the CDR3, the DNA is TGTGCCAGCAGTGGACAGGGTCGATCCGCGGGAAAACTGTTTTTT.

The chain links TRBV15 to TRBJ2-3; D might be TRBD2 (6 bases). Looked up from germline, CDR1 is LNHNV and CDR2 is YYDKDF (reference sequence). The CDR3 length is 16 residues. Trimming left V 1 base short and J 0 bases short, with 11 bases between. CDR3 amino acids: CATSRASGYSTDTQYF. CDR3 DNA sequence: TGTGCCACCAGCAGAGCCAGCGGGTACAGCACAGATACGCAGTATTTT.

The chain has TRBV9 and TRBJ2-3, with unresolved D. Germline V lookup: CDR1 SGDLS, CDR2 YYNGEE. The length of the CDR3 is 14 residues. V was cut by 0 bases and J by 0 bases, with 5 bases left in between. The CDR3 is CASSVVPSTDTQYF. CDR3 nucleotides: TGTGCCAGCAGCGTAGTTCCTAGCACAGATACGCAGTATTTT.

J is TRBJ1-2 and V is TRBV4-2; possible D gene TRBD1, 5 bases. Germline V gives CDR1 LGHNA, CDR2 YNFKEQ. The CDR3 extends over 15 amino acids. V was clipped by 0 bases and J by 2 bases, with 10 bases between them. CDR3 region: CASSQEQGMNYGYTF. CDR3 sequence (DNA): TGTGCCAGCAGCCAAGAGCAGGGCATGAACTATGGCTACACCTTC.

The chain uses TRBV14 and TRBJ2-5; TRBD2 aligns across 8 bases. CDR1 and CDR2 from the germline V gene are SGHDN and FVKESK. The CDR3 contains 13 residues. V was pared by 4 bases and J by 13 bases, with 11 bases of the junction left unmatched. Written as DNA, the CDR3 is TGTGCCAGCAGCCTAACGGGGGGGTCCGCGCGGTACTTC. Its translation: CASSLTGGSARYF. Supplemented by reference TRBV14 and TRBJ2-5, the full variable domain reads EAGVTQFPSHSVIEKGQTVTLRCDPISGHDNLYWYRRVMGKEIKFLLHFVKESKQDESGMPNNRFLAERTGGTYSTLKVQPAELEDSGVYFCASSLTGGSARYFGPGTRLLVL.

This sequence joins TRBV7-2 and TRBJ2-1; TRBD2 aligns across 7 bases. CDR1 is SGHTA, CDR2 FQGNSA, per germline. CDR3 length: 15 amino acids. The V and J ends lost 5 bases and 9 bases, in that order; junction bases with no gene match: 13. The CDR3 here is CASSTPGLRPSEQFF. CDR3 coding DNA: TGTGCCAGCAGCACGCCGGGACTACGACCCTCTGAGCAGTTCTTC.

The V and J genes are TRBV5-5 and TRBJ2-5, with a weak D call TRBD2 (5 bases). Germline CDR1 SGHKS, CDR2 YYEKEE (reference sequence). Trimming left V 4 bases short and J 1 base short, with 8 bases between. This CDR3 contains 13 residues. CDR3 coding DNA: TGTGCCAGCAGCAGAGGGCCCCAAGAGACCCAGTACTTC. Translating gives CASSRGPQETQYF.

The chain couples TRBV7-9 to TRBJ2-4, with D unclear. Germline V gives CDR1 SEHNR, CDR2 FQNEAQ (reference sequence). CDR3 size: 15 residues. V shed 3 bases and J shed 5 bases, with 14 bases lying between them. CDR3 protein: CASSFLSPLENIQYF. CDR3 nucleotide sequence: TGTGCCAGCAGCTTTTTGTCCCCCCTGGAAAACATTCAGTACTTC. Full variable domain (outside the CDR3, taken from reference TRBV7-9 and TRBJ2-4): DTGVSQNPRHKITKRGQNVTFRCDPISEHNRLYWYRQTLGQGPEFLTYFQNEAQLEKSRLLSDRFSAERPKGSFSTLEIQRTEQGDSAMYLCASSFLSPLENIQYFGAGTRLSVL.

This chain links TRBV10-3 with TRBJ1-1, with D maybe TRBD1 (5 bases). Between the trimmed V and J ends, which lost 2 bases and 7 bases, there was a span of 17 bases. CDR3 length: 15 amino acids. The germline V gene has CDR1 ENHRY and CDR2 SYGVKD. CDR3 DNA: TGTGCCATCAGTGAGGGGGCGTCTTTTCAGGTTGAAGCTTTCTTT. The encoded protein is CAISEGASFQVEAFF.

The chain uses TRBV11-2 and TRBJ2-3, with 10 bases that match TRBD1. CDR3 length: 17 amino acids. Germline V CDR1 and CDR2: SGHAT, FQNNGV. V was pared by 5 bases and J by 4 bases, with 12 bases of the junction left unmatched. CDR3 in DNA: TGTGCCAGCAGCCGAGGGACAGGGGTAATTCAGTCAGATACGCAGTATTTT. Its protein is CASSRGTGVIQSDTQYF.

This sequence joins TRBV4-3 and TRBJ2-7; tentatively, D is TRBD1 (5 bases). CDR3 size: 15 residues. From germline, CDR1 is LGHNA and CDR2 YSLEER. V was shortened by 0 bases and J by 2 bases, with 11 bases between the two germline ends. Here the CDR3 DNA reads TGCGCCAGCAGCCAAGATGTAGGGGATACCTACGAGCAGTACTTC. Protein sequence: CASSQDVGDTYEQYF.